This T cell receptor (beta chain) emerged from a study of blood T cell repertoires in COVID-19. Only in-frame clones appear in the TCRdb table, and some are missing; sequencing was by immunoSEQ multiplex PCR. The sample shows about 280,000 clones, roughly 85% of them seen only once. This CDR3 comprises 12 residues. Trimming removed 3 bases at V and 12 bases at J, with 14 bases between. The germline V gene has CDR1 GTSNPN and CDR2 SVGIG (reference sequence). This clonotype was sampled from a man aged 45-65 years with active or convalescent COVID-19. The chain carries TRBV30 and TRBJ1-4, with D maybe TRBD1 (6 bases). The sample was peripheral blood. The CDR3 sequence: CAWSEQGSELFF. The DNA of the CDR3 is TGTGCCTGGAGCGAACAGGGATCGGAACTGTTTTTT.